This TCR beta chain emerged from a study of PD-1 blockade in classical Hodgkin lymphoma. Findings of the study overall: Whereas CD4+ TCR diversity had risen significantly by C4D1, CD8+ TCR diversity had not.

To note about this clone: The antigen is unknown.

Assay: immunoSEQ multiplex PCR; the TCRdb copy retains only in-frame clones and omits some. There are some 23,000 clones in the sample; about 80% occur only once, and roughly 8% lies in the top ten. Every single patient, without exception, relapsed after autologous stem cell transplantation, and brentuximab vedotin exposure varied. The J segment lost 4 bases and the V segment lost 5 bases, leaving 14 bases of the junction unmatched. Germline loops: CDR1 SEHNR, CDR2 FQNEAQ (reference sequence). The CDR3 is 18 amino acids. The chain uses TRBV7-9 and TRBJ2-1; TRBD2 matches 10 bases. The sample consisted of peripheral blood mononuclear cells (PBMCs), taken before the second cycle of nivolumab. The source is a human donor with classical Hodgkin lymphoma. The CDR3, as DNA: TGTGCCAGCAGCCTGCCCGACTCCAGCGGGAGGGAATACAATGAGCAGTTCTTC. Protein sequence: CASSLPDSSGREYNEQFF.